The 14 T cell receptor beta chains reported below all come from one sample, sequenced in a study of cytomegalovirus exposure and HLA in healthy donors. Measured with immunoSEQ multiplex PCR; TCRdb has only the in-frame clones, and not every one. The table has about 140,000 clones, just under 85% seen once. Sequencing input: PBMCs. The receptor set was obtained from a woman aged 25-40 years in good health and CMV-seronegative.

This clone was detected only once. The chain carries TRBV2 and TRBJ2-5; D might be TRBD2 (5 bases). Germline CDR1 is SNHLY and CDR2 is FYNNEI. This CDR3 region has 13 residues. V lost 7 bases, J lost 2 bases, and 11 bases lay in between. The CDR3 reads CASKRTEQETQYF. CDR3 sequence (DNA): TGTGCCAGCAAGCGGACGGAACAAGAGACCCAGTACTTC.

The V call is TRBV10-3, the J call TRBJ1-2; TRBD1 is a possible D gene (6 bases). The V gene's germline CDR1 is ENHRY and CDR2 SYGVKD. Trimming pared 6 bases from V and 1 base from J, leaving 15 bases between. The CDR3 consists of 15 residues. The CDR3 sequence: CAIRRTEAYNYGYTF. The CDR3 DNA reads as TGTGCCATCAGGAGGACAGAGGCTTATAACTATGGCTACACCTTC.

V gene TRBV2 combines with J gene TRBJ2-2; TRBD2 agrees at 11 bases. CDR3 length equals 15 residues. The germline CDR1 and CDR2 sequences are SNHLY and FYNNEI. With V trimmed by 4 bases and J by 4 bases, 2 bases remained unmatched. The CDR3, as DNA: TGTGCCAGCAGTGGGACTAGCGGGCTCACCGGGGAGCTGTTTTTT. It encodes CASSGTSGLTGELFF.

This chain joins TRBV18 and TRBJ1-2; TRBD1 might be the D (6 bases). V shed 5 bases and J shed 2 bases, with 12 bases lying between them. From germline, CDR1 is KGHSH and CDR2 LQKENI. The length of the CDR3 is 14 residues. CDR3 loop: CASSADRGNYGYTF. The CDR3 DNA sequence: TGTGCCAGCTCAGCGGACAGAGGAAACTATGGCTACACCTTC.

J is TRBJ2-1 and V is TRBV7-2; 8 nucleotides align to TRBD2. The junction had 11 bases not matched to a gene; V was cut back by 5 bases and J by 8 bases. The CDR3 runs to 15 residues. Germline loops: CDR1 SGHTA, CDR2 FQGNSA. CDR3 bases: TGTGCCAGCAGCCCAAGGGGGACTAGTCTTCATGAGCAGTTCTTC. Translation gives CASSPRGTSLHEQFF.

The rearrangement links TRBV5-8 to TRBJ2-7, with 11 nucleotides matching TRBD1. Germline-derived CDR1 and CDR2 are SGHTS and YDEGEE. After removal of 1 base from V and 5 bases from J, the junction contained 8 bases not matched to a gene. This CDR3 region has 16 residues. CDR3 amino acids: CASSLMYGTGGNEQYF. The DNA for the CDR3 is TGTGCCAGCAGCTTGATGTACGGGACAGGGGGTAACGAGCAGTACTTC.

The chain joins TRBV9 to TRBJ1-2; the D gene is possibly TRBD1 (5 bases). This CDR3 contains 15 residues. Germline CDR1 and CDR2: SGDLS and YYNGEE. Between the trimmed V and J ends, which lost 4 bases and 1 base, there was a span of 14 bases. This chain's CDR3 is CASSIDSGVNYGYTF. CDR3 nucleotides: TGTGCCAGCAGCATCGACTCGGGGGTTAACTATGGCTACACCTTC. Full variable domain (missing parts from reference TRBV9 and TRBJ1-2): DSGVTQTPKHLITATGQRVTLRCSPRSGDLSVYWYQQSLDQGLQFLIQYYNGEERAKGNILERFSAQQFPDLHSELNLSSLELGDSALYFCASSIDSGVNYGYTFGSGTRLTVV.

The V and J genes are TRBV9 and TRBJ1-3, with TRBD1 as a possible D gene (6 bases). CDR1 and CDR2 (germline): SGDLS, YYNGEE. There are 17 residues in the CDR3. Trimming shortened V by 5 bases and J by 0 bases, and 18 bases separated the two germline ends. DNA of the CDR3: TGTGCCAGCAGACCAACACAGGGACTAAGCTCTGGAAACACCATATATTTT. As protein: CASRPTQGLSSGNTIYF. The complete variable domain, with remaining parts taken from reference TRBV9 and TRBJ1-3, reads DSGVTQTPKHLITATGQRVTLRCSPRSGDLSVYWYQQSLDQGLQFLIQYYNGEERAKGNILERFSAQQFPDLHSELNLSSLELGDSALYFCASRPTQGLSSGNTIYFGEGSWLTVV.

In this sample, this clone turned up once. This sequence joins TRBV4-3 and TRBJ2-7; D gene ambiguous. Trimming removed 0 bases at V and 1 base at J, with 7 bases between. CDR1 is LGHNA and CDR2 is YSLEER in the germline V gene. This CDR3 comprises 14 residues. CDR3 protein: CASSQDDKSYEQYF. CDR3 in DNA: TGCGCCAGCAGCCAAGACGACAAGTCCTACGAGCAGTACTTC.

The CDR3 nucleotides read TGCGCCAGCAGCGTGGGACTCCAAGAGACCCAGTACTTC. Protein product: CASSVGLQETQYF. J is TRBJ2-5 and V is TRBV5-1, with a tentative D call TRBD2 (6 bases). Germline-derived CDR1 and CDR2 are SGHRS and YFSETQ. This CDR3 has 13 residues. Trimming left V 4 bases short and J 1 base short, with 8 bases between.

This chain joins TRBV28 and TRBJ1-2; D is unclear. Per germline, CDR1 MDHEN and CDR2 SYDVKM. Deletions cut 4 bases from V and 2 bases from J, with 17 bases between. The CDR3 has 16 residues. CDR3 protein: CASSSPGGEGNYGYTF. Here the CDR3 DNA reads TGTGCCAGCAGTTCACCGGGTGGGGAGGGCAACTATGGCTACACCTTC.

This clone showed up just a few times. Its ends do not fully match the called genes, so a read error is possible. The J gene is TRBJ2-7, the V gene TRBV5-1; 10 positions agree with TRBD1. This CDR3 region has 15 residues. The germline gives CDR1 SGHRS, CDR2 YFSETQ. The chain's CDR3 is CASSLAGPGTGDQYF. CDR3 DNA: TGCGCCAGCAGTTTGGCGGGTCCCGGGACAGGGGATCAGTACTTC. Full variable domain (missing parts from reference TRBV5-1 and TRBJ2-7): KAGVTQTPRYLIKTRGQQVTLSCSPISGHRSVSWYQQTPGQGLQFLFEYFSETQRNKGNFPGRFSGRQFSNSRSEMNVSTLELGDSALYLCASSLAGPGTGDQYFGPGTRLTVT.

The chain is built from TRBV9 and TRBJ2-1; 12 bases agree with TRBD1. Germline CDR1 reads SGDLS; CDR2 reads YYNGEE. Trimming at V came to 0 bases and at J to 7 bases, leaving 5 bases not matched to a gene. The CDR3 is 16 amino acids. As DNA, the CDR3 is TGTGCCAGCAGCGTAGTCCCGGGACAGGGGGCGAATGAGCAGTTCTTC. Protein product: CASSVVPGQGANEQFF. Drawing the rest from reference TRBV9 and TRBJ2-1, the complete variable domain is DSGVTQTPKHLITATGQRVTLRCSPRSGDLSVYWYQQSLDQGLQFLIQYYNGEERAKGNILERFSAQQFPDLHSELNLSSLELGDSALYFCASSVVPGQGANEQFFGPGTRLTVL.

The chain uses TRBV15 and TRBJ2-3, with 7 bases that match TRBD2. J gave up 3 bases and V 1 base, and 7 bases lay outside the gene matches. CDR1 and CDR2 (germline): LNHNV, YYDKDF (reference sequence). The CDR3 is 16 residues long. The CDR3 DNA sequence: TGTGCCACCAGCAGAGGGGGCGGGGGTATGACAGATACGCAGTATTTT. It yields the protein CATSRGGGGMTDTQYF. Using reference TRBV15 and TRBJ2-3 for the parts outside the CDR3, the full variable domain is DAMVIQNPRYQVTQFGKPVTLSCSQTLNHNVMYWYQQKSSQAPKLLFHYYDKDFNNEADTPDNFQSRRPNTSFCFLDIRSPGLGDTAMYLCATSRGGGGMTDTQYFGPGTRLTVL.